This TCR beta chain was profiled in a study of vaccination and CD4 T cells after COVID-19. Indicated treatment: approximately 9-day PBMC culture with coronavirus spike peptide pools or control peptides (ViraFEST assay). Sequenced with the Oncomine TCR Beta short-read assay was DNA taken from cultured CD4+ T cells. TCRdb processed the PCR reads anew with MiXCR; each CDR3 protein has one entry. This sample has around 7,700 distinct CDR3 sequences, with approximately 70% found just once. Details on this clonotype: The target antigen is unknown.

Specimen: CD4+ T cells from blood, cultured in vitro. This clonotype originated in a human donor who had recovered from COVID-19.

The CDR3 coding sequence is TGTGCCAGCAGTTACCCACAGAAGACAGGTAGCTCCTACAATGAGCAGTTCTTC. It translates to CASSYPQKTGSSYNEQFF. The chain links TRBV6-5 to TRBJ2-1, with a weak D call TRBD1 (6 bases). CDR3 length: 18 residues. Trimming pared 2 bases from V and 0 bases from J, leaving 17 bases between. Germline lookup yields CDR1 MNHEY and CDR2 SVGAGI.